This T cell receptor (beta chain) was captured by sequencing in a study of T-cell memory formation after mild COVID-19 (dated by TCRdb to about 2021). Some background on the complete study: TCR sequence clusters from the two donors were largely donor specific. In a couple of donors, T-cell clones that expanded and contracted after mild COVID-19 were followed by sequencing TCRalpha and TCRbeta repertoires longitudinally. Two young, previously healthy adult volunteers made up the cohort, one male and one female. General conclusions and limits of the study: From day 15 to 85, contracting clones showed balanced CD4/CD8 phenotypes, whereas a second wave of clones that expanded from day 15 to 37 leaned towards CD4+. The second-wave clones that peaked on day 37 were not confirmed to be SARS-CoV-2 specific. Contracting CD4+ clones appeared mostly in the CM and EM memory subsets, whereas CD8+ clones were enriched in EMRA. The study included only a couple of mild cases, and larger cohorts that include severe cases with pre-infection samples were judged to be necessary. The detection of some responding clones in pre-infection memory suggests that pre-existing cross-reactive memory T cells joined the SARS-CoV-2 response.

This clonotype was seen at least ten times. Its antigen target is currently unknown. Within one base of it there is no much larger clone, and no base qualities were kept. Ficoll-Paque density gradient centrifugation was the method used to isolate PBMCs. Including cysteine and phenylalanine, the CDR3 has 12 amino acids. This entry keeps only the CDR3 DNA: 36 bases, framed from base 1. Reading the germline V gene (reference sequence) gives CDR1 SEHNR and CDR2 FQNEAQ. V loses 5 bases of germline sequence and J loses 2 bases, and the interval between the two ends is 6 bases. Sequencing instrument: Illumina NovaSeq 6000. TCRalpha and TCRbeta cDNA libraries were built by 5'RACE with constant-segment primers, adding sample barcodes and unique molecular identifiers. Trizol reagent was used to extract RNA from every sample. Library amplification was performed in two PCR steps, and a second sample barcode and Illumina TruSeq adapters were introduced in the second step. The libraries were sequenced on an Illumina NovaSeq using 2 x 150 bp paired-end reads. Per the source publication's procedure: Demultiplexing of reads and collapsing into UMI-guided consensus sequences were performed with migec v1.2.7. Using mixcr v2.1.11, the UMI consensuses were aligned to TRA and TRB V and J templates and assembled into clonotypes. Expanded or contracted clonotypes were those called significant by both edgeR and NoisET, with noise models trained on biological replicates. For edgeR calls, the thresholds were a false discovery rate-adjusted p below 0.01 and a log2 fold-change of 1. As an exploratory analysis of dynamics, max-normalized trajectories of the 1000 most abundant clonotypes were examined by PCA with hierarchical clustering. Each responding clone was given a CD4 or CD8 phenotype based on the CD4+ and CD8+ repertoires, which had been sequenced separately. In TCRdb, the public reads were trimmed at Q25 with fastp and aligned with MiXCR, with productive beta chains retained. Under each unique CDR3 protein, matching rows form one entry showing the most common genes and DNA. The V and J calls shown here were made by TCRdb, not taken from the authors' results. The table for this sample lists 150,000 to 200,000 distinct CDR3 sequences; around 13% of them were counted only once. Approximately 3.6% of the sample is taken by the ten largest.

The clonotype was recovered from a man aged 18 to 29 who had mild COVID-19 (a few samples of this study predate the infection). The sample titles of this study are shuffled in the database, so cell type and time point are left out; the donor was told from shared clones. The chain uses TRBV7-9 and TRBJ1-2, with the identity of the D gene unclear. Sequenced sample: PBMCs or a T cell subset sorted from them (not recorded which). The CDR3 loop reads CASSPENYGYTF. The sequenced DNA: TGTGCCAGCAGCCCGGAGAACTATGGCTACACCTTC.